This TCR beta chain was recovered during a study of glioma-infiltrating T cells. Whole-study results and caveats: Tissue-blood divergence was below expectation in non-neoplastic patients, above in gliomas. Only very few CDR3 sequences appeared in both tissue and blood.

This clonotype was found a few times. Its target is not known. The iRepertoire nested amplicon-rescue multiplex PCR amplified TCR alpha and beta CDR3s from RNA. One-step reverse transcription and amplification started from about 100-400 ng of tissue mRNA or PBMC total RNA. TCRdb reprocessed the multiplex PCR reads with MiXCR, giving one entry per CDR3 protein. Altogether about 130,000 distinct CDR3 sequences are present, about 25% being singletons, with the ten largest covering over 25%. The sequenced material came from glioma tissue, nonneoplastic brain tissue, or PBMCs (not recorded which). The sequence was obtained from a human donor with low-grade glioma or glioblastoma, undergoing nonglioma brain surgery, or in good health (not recorded which).

DNA for the CDR3: TGTGCCAGCAGCCCTCGACTAGCGGGGGCTTTCTCCTCCTACAATGAGCAGTTCTTC. Residues: CASSPRLAGAFSSYNEQFF. The rearrangement joins TRBV7-2 to TRBJ2-1; 12 bases align to TRBD2. The V segment lost 5 bases and the J segment 0 bases; nucleotides outside the gene matches: 11. Germline CDR1 reads SGHTA; CDR2 reads FQGNSA. The CDR3 is made up of 19 amino acids.